The 18 T cell receptor beta chains presented below share a single source sample, sequenced in a study of CD8 T cells in Susac syndrome. Reverse transcription of roughly 0.5 to 1 ug RNA was carried out with random hexamers. TCRdb itself ran the immunoSEQ multiplex PCR reads through MiXCR, one entry per CDR3 protein. The sample consists of 180,000 or so distinct CDR3 sequences, 90% to 95% of them appearing once. Sequencing input: CD4+ T cells from PBMCs. These receptors originate from a human donor in good health.

The chain has TRBV3-1 and TRBJ1-5, with 8 positions matching TRBD1. V lost 4 bases to trimming and J lost 6 bases; unmatched junction nucleotides: 8. The CDR3 length is 15 residues. CDR1 and CDR2 from the germline V gene are LGHDT and YNNKEL (reference sequence). The CDR3 protein is CASSPGTGIAQPQHF. Here the CDR3 DNA reads TGTGCCAGCAGCCCAGGGACAGGAATAGCTCAGCCCCAGCATTTT.

This clonotype was seen only once. This chain joins TRBV3-1 and TRBJ2-1; TRBD1 matches 7 bases. CDR1 is LGHDT, CDR2 YNNKEL, per germline (reference sequence). Germline trimming cut 0 bases from V and 2 bases from J; bases unmatched to any gene: 7. This CDR3 is built from 17 residues. CDR3 in amino acids: CASSQDRRRGPYNEQFF. The DNA of the CDR3 is TGTGCCAGCAGCCAAGATAGGCGAAGGGGGCCCTACAATGAGCAGTTCTTC.

This sequence joins TRBV12-3 or TRBV12-4 and TRBJ2-7; D may correspond to TRBD1 or TRBD2 (5 bases each). Trimming took off 2 bases at V and 0 bases at J, with 11 bases between the two ends. The CDR3 is made up of 15 amino acids. The CDR3: CASSLTGTVSYEQYF. The DNA for the CDR3 is TGTGCCAGCAGTTTAACGGGGACGGTCTCCTACGAGCAGTACTTC.

The chain uses TRBV30 and TRBJ1-5; 9 positions agree with TRBD1. V lost 7 bases, J lost 6 bases, and 7 bases stayed unmatched. Germline-derived CDR1 and CDR2 are GTSNPN and SVGIG (reference sequence). The CDR3 contains 13 residues. The CDR3 DNA sequence: TGTGCCTCCGGACAGGGGACCCGTCAGCCCCAGCATTTT. It translates to CASGQGTRQPQHF.

The CDR3 DNA sequence: TGTGCCAGTAGGACGGACAGTGGGTCCTATGGCTACACCTTC. It encodes CASRTDSGSYGYTF. This rearrangement joins TRBV12-3 or TRBV12-4 to TRBJ1-2, with D possibly matching TRBD1 (6 bases). The CDR3 is 14 residues long. V was pared by 9 bases and J by 4 bases, with 18 bases between.

The gene calls are TRBV5-1 and TRBJ2-2; D is ambiguous. Trimming took 4 bases from V and 7 from J, leaving 8 bases between them. There are 12 residues in the CDR3. CDR1 and CDR2 (germline): SGHRS, YFSETQ. The CDR3 DNA is TGCGCCAGCAGCGACATGGTCGGGGAGCTGTTTTTT. Translation gives CASSDMVGELFF.

The genes are TRBV9 and TRBJ2-5, with 8 bases matching TRBD2. Germline assignment: CDR1 SGDLS and CDR2 YYNGEE. The CDR3 has 16 amino acids. V shed 4 bases, J shed 5 bases, and the junction held 13 bases outside the gene matches. The CDR3 is CASSPPGRGAWETQYF. DNA of the CDR3: TGTGCCAGCAGCCCCCCCGGGCGGGGGGCCTGGGAGACCCAGTACTTC.

This sequence joins TRBV6-4 and TRBJ2-2; 8 bases are a match to TRBD1. Germline values: CDR1 MRHNA, CDR2 SNTAGT. The CDR3 contains 15 residues. Trimming at V came to 4 bases and at J to 2 bases, leaving 3 bases not matched to a gene. The CDR3 coding sequence is TGTGCCAGCAGTGCCGGGACAGGAAACACCGGGGAGCTGTTTTTT. Residues: CASSAGTGNTGELFF.

This clonotype was detected only once. The chain is built from TRBV6-2 or TRBV6-3 and TRBJ2-1; D may match TRBD1 or TRBD2 (5 bases each). Germline CDR1 MNHEY, CDR2 SVGEGT. V lost 0 bases and J 4 bases, leaving 7 bases between the germline ends. There are 14 residues in the CDR3. The CDR3 spells CASSYSGTYNEQFF. CDR3 sequence (DNA): TGTGCCAGCAGTTACTCGGGGACGTACAATGAGCAGTTCTTC.

The gene calls are TRBV28 and TRBJ1-2; no firm D call. Germline V CDR1 and CDR2: MDHEN, SYDVKM. The CDR3 has 14 residues. V was pared by 6 bases and J by 4 bases, with 15 bases between. CDR3 sequence reads: CASSQDPVLYGYTF. The CDR3 DNA is TGTGCCAGCAGCCAAGACCCCGTCCTCTATGGCTACACCTTC.

The V gene is TRBV29-1, the J gene TRBJ2-7; D assignment may be TRBD1 or TRBD2 (5 bases each). The V gene lost 5 bases and the J gene lost 2 bases, with 13 bases spanning the gap. The CDR3 loop spans 13 amino acids. Germline CDR1 reads SQVTM; CDR2 reads ANQGSEA. In nucleotides, the CDR3 is TGCAGCGTTAGGGGCCGACTAACCTACGAGCAGTACTTC. Its translation: CSVRGRLTYEQYF.

This chain joins TRBV4-3 and TRBJ2-7; 7 bases are a match to TRBD1. The V and J ends lost 4 bases and 0 bases, in that order; junction bases with no gene match: 9. The CDR3 has 16 amino acids. CDR1 and CDR2 from the germline V gene are LGHNA and YSLEER. The CDR3 sequence is CASSRQGLGSSYEQYF. DNA of the CDR3: TGCGCCAGCAGCCGACAGGGTTTAGGGAGCTCCTACGAGCAGTACTTC.

This chain uses TRBV29-1 with TRBJ1-4, with 7 bases that match TRBD1. V was clipped by 3 bases and J by 0 bases; unmatched bases: 4. Germline CDR1 is SQVTM and CDR2 is ANQGSEA. CDR3 length equals 15 residues. As DNA, the CDR3 is TGCAGCGTTGATCCGGGACAGACAACTAATGAAAAACTGTTTTTT. It codes for CSVDPGQTTNEKLFF.

The chain links TRBV2 to TRBJ2-5, with 7 bases matching TRBD1. Per the germline V gene, CDR1 is SNHLY and CDR2 is FYNNEI. The V and J ends lost 6 bases and 3 bases, in that order; junction bases with no gene match: 10. The CDR3 runs to 15 residues. This CDR3 reads CASRAPRDREETQYF. CDR3 DNA: TGTGCCAGCAGGGCCCCCCGGGACAGAGAAGAGACCCAGTACTTC.

The rearrangement uses TRBV20-1 and TRBJ2-1, with TRBD2 matching over 9 bases. The CDR3 is made up of 15 amino acids. Germline V gene lookup returns CDR1 DFQATT and CDR2 SNEGSKA (reference sequence). V lost 1 base to trimming and J lost 2 bases; unmatched junction nucleotides: 3. CDR3 coding DNA: TGCAGTGCTAGAGCGGCGGGGGGGACCTACAATGAGCAGTTCTTC. Translated: CSARAAGGTYNEQFF.

CDR3 amino acids: CASRVGPNQPQHF. The CDR3 nucleotides read TGCGCCAGCCGGGTGGGTCCCAATCAGCCCCAGCATTTT. The chain is built from TRBV5-1 and TRBJ1-5; D not resolved. Per the germline V gene, CDR1 is SGHRS and CDR2 is YFSETQ. The CDR3 runs 13 residues. V shed 7 bases and J shed 3 bases, with 11 bases lying between them.

About this clonotype: One end of the junction is discordant with germline, which a read error may explain. The CDR3 sequence is CASTQDRGYTF. In nucleotides, the CDR3 is TGTGCCAGCACCCAAGATCGCGGCTACACCTTC. The gene calls are TRBV3-1 and TRBJ1-2; D remains ambiguous. The CDR3 loop spans 11 amino acids. Germline values: CDR1 LGHDT, CDR2 YNNKEL (reference sequence).

The gene calls are TRBV6-2 or TRBV6-3 and TRBJ1-5; D not certain. The V end lost 4 bases, the J end lost 1 base, and 11 bases lay between the germline ends. This CDR3 has 15 amino acids. CDR1 is MNHEY, CDR2 SVGEGT, per germline. The CDR3: CASSSPRESNQPQHF. CDR3 nucleotides: TGTGCCAGCAGTTCCCCCCGGGAGAGCAATCAGCCCCAGCATTTT.